This passage covers 15 T cell receptor beta chains from one sample sequenced in a study of blood T cell repertoires in COVID-19. TCRdb's table, derived via immunoSEQ multiplex PCR, lists solely in-frame clones and lacks some. The sample carries some 96,000 clones, more than 75% recorded once. The sample taken for sequencing was peripheral blood. All receptors come from a human donor in a cohort sampled during active COVID-19.

The genes are TRBV21-1 and TRBJ1-3; the table assigns TRBD1, which was not confirmed against the DNA. TRBV21-1 constitutes a pseudogene. CDR3 size: 16 residues. The CDR3 DNA reads as TGTGCCACCGACGTCGGGACAGGGGGATTGGGAAACACCATATATTTT. This gives the protein CATDVGTGGLGNTIYF.

This clone has a single count. The chain links TRBV5-1 to TRBJ2-1; perhaps TRBD2 as D (6 bases). With 0 bases removed from V and 4 bases from J, the gap between germline ends came to 11 bases. The CDR3 has 15 residues. CDR1 SGHRS and CDR2 YFSETQ come from the germline V gene. CDR3 loop: CASSLASGLYNEQFF. CDR3 DNA sequence: TGCGCCAGCAGCTTGGCGAGCGGGTTATACAATGAGCAGTTCTTC.

CDR3 sequence reads: CASSQDLWDTLGNEQFF. Here the CDR3 DNA reads TGTGCCAGCAGCCAAGATCTGTGGGACACACTAGGCAATGAGCAGTTCTTC. V and J are TRBV3-1 (or the pseudogene TRBV3-2) and TRBJ2-1, with a possible D match to TRBD1 (6 bases). The CDR3 extends over 17 amino acids. Germline lookup yields CDR1 LGHDT and CDR2 YNNKEL (reference sequence). The V end was cut by 0 bases, the J end by 6 bases, with 18 bases between.

The chain combines TRBV5-1 with TRBJ1-6; D is ambiguous. The CDR3 consists of 12 residues. V shed 4 bases and J shed 5 bases, with 4 bases lying between them. Germline V CDR1 and CDR2: SGHRS, YFSETQ. The CDR3 region has the DNA TGCGCCAGCAGCGAGGATAATTCACCCCTCCACTTT. It translates to CASSEDNSPLHF.

The V and J genes are TRBV19 and TRBJ2-3; D is unclear. Between the trimmed V and J ends, which lost 5 bases and 6 bases, there was a span of 9 bases. Germline values: CDR1 LNHDA, CDR2 SQIVND (reference sequence). The CDR3 covers 12 residues. The CDR3 reads CASSRSTDTQYF. In DNA, the CDR3 is TGTGCCAGTAGTCGGTCCACTGATACGCAGTATTTT.

The rearrangement links TRBV6-2 or TRBV6-3 to TRBJ1-6; no clear D. This CDR3 is built from 13 residues. V lost 4 bases, J lost 12 bases, and 13 bases lay in between. The germline gives CDR1 MNHEY, CDR2 SVGEGT. The DNA for the CDR3 is TGTGCCAGCAGTTCTGGGGAGATTCGACCCCTCCACTTT. Its translation: CASSSGEIRPLHF.

The rearrangement joins TRBV12-2 to TRBJ2-1; TRBD2 reflects the table's D call only, with no check against the DNA. TRBV12-2 is marked as a pseudogene. The CDR3 consists of 16 residues. CDR3 nucleotides: TGTGCAAGTCGCCATCATTTTAGCGGGATATACAATGAGCAGTTCTTC. This encodes CASRHHFSGIYNEQFF.

V is TRBV11-2 and J is TRBJ1-5; D unclear. Germline CDR1 SGHAT, CDR2 FQNNGV. This CDR3 spans 13 amino acids. Deletions cut 1 base from V and 7 bases from J, with 8 bases between. DNA for the CDR3: TGTGCCAGCAGCTTAGGAGTTCGACAGCCCCAGCATTTT. Amino acids: CASSLGVRQPQHF.

This chain uses TRBV6-5 with TRBJ2-3; a possible D gene is TRBD1 (6 bases). CDR3 size: 14 residues. V was pared by 6 bases and J by 2 bases, with 12 bases between. Per the germline V gene, CDR1 is MNHEY and CDR2 is SVGAGI. CDR3 nucleotides: TGTGCCAGCAGGCAGGGGTGGCACACAGATACGCAGTATTTT. Protein sequence: CASRQGWHTDTQYF.

V and J are TRBV6-5 and TRBJ2-7; 7 nucleotides match TRBD1. V trimming: 4 bases; J trimming: 5 bases; junction bases outside the gene matches: 8. Germline CDR1 is MNHEY and CDR2 is SVGAGI. CDR3 length: 14 amino acids. The CDR3 DNA reads TGTGCCAGCAGTTTACAGGGGCTTATCGACGAGCAGTACTTC. Translation: CASSLQGLIDEQYF.

V usage is TRBV11-2 and J usage is TRBJ2-5, with TRBD1 matching 7 bases. The CDR3 is 15 residues long. Per germline, CDR1 SGHAT and CDR2 FQNNGV. J gave up 0 bases and V 5 bases, and 6 bases lay outside the gene matches. CDR3 DNA sequence: TGTGCCAGCAGCCCCAGGGGACAGTACCAAGAGACCCAGTACTTC. It encodes CASSPRGQYQETQYF.

The genes are TRBV9 and TRBJ2-3; no firm D call. The germline CDR1 and CDR2 sequences are SGDLS and YYNGEE. The V end was cut by 1 base, the J end by 2 bases, with 2 bases between. The CDR3 loop spans 12 amino acids. CDR3 coding DNA: TGTGCCAGCAGCGTACACACAGATACGCAGTATTTT. The encoded protein is CASSVHTDTQYF. Together with reference TRBV9 and TRBJ2-3, the CDR3 gives the full variable domain: DSGVTQTPKHLITATGQRVTLRCSPRSGDLSVYWYQQSLDQGLQFLIQYYNGEERAKGNILERFSAQQFPDLHSELNLSSLELGDSALYFCASSVHTDTQYFGPGTRLTVL.

The chain couples TRBV6-5 to TRBJ1-5; possible D gene TRBD1, 5 bases. Germline values: CDR1 MNHEY, CDR2 SVGAGI. This CDR3 contains 14 residues. V lost 6 bases and J lost 0, with 9 bases in between. The CDR3 bases are TGTGCCAGCAGCTCGACAGATAGCAATCAGCCCCAGCATTTT. Translating it yields CASSSTDSNQPQHF.

The chain recombines TRBV3-1 (or the pseudogene TRBV3-2) with TRBJ2-2; 10 nucleotides match TRBD1. V lost 4 bases, J lost 6 bases, and 8 bases stayed unmatched. There are 16 residues in the CDR3. Germline CDR1 and CDR2: LGHDT and YNNKEL (reference sequence). Written as DNA, the CDR3 is TGTGCCAGCAGCCCGCGACAGGGGGCGATAGCCGGGGAGCTGTTTTTT. Translating gives CASSPRQGAIAGELFF.

The chain employs TRBV15 and TRBJ1-4; a possible D gene is TRBD1 (6 bases). V was pared by 0 bases and J by 8 bases, with 10 bases between. The CDR3 covers 14 residues. Germline values: CDR1 LNHNV, CDR2 YYDKDF (reference sequence). CDR3 bases: TGTGCCACCAGCAGAGACAGGGGACGAGAAAAACTGTTTTTT. Its translation: CATSRDRGREKLFF.